This T cell receptor beta chain was found in a study of PD-1 blockade in classical Hodgkin lymphoma. Trimming took 4 bases from V and 3 from J, leaving 12 bases between them. CDR3 length: 15 residues. CDR1 is SNHLY and CDR2 is FYNNEI in the germline V gene. No patient escaped relapse after autologous stem cell transplantation, and brentuximab vedotin exposure varied. Only in-frame clones appear in the TCRdb table, and some are missing; sequencing was by immunoSEQ multiplex PCR. The sample contains 20,000 or so clones, about 85% of which appear only once. The starting material was peripheral blood mononuclear cells (PBMCs), obtained before the second cycle of nivolumab. This sequence joins TRBV2 and TRBJ2-2; TRBD2 is a possible D gene (7 bases). The receptor was derived from a human donor with classical Hodgkin lymphoma. The CDR3: CASSVRGAYTGELFF. As DNA, the CDR3 is TGTGCCAGCAGTGTTCGGGGGGCCTACACCGGGGAGCTGTTTTTT.